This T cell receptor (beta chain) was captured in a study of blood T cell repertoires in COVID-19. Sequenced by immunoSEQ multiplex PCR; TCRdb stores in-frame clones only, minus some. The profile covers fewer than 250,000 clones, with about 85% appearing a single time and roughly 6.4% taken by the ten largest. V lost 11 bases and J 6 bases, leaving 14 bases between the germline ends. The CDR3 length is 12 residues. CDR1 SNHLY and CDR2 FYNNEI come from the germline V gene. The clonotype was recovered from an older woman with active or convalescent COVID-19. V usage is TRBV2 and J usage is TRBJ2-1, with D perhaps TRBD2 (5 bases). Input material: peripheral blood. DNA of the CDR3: TGTGCCTTGACACTAGTACCCAATGAGCAGTTCTTC. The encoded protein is CALTLVPNEQFF.